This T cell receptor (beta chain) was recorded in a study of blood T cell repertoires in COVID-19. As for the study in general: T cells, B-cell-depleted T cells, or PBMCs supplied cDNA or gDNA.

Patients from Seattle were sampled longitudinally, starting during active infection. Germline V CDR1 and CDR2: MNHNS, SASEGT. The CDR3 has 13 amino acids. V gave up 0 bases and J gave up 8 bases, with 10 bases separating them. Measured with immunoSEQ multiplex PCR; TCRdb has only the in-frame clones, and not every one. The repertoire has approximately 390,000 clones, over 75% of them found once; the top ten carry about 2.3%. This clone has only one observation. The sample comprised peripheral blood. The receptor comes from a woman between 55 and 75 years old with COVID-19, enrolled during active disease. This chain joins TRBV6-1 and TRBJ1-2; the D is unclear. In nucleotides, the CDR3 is TGTGCCAGCAGTGAAGCGCACGGTCCCGGCTACACCTTC. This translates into CASSEAHGPGYTF.